The source of this T cell receptor (beta chain) is a study of cytomegalovirus exposure and HLA in healthy donors. The germline CDR1 and CDR2 sequences are SGHRS and YFSETQ. J gave up 9 bases and V 0 bases, and 5 bases lay outside the gene matches. The CDR3 contains 14 residues. In the PCR, 60 Vbeta and 13 Jbeta primers were used. This table comes from immunoSEQ multiplex PCR, and its TCRdb copy is limited to in-frame clones, with some not included. This table holds 150,000 or so clones, 75% to 80% found once. Input material: PBMCs. The chain combines TRBV5-1 with TRBJ2-1; TRBD2 agrees at 8 bases. This sequence was found in a male donor in good health and CMV-seronegative. The CDR3 loop reads CASSLALAGLEQFF. DNA for the CDR3: TGCGCCAGCAGCTTGGCCTTAGCGGGACTTGAGCAGTTCTTC.